Each of the 30 T cell receptor beta chains below was sequenced from the same sample in a study of blood T cell repertoires in COVID-19. Sequenced by immunoSEQ multiplex PCR; TCRdb stores in-frame clones only, minus some. Of roughly 140,000 clones in the sample, approximately 86% were seen once. Sequences were obtained from peripheral blood. Source of these receptors: a woman aged 55-70 years with active or convalescent COVID-19.

The V call is TRBV19, the J call TRBJ2-3, with 10 bases identical to TRBD2. The CDR3 sequence is 15 residues long. Germline-derived CDR1 and CDR2 are LNHDA and SQIVND (reference sequence). Trimming took 5 bases from V and 2 from J; bases not matched to a gene: 4. This CDR3 reads CASSETSGSTDTQYF. CDR3 coding DNA: TGTGCCAGTAGTGAGACTAGCGGGTCCACAGATACGCAGTATTTT.

The rearrangement uses TRBV7-8 and TRBJ2-5; TRBD2 is a possible D gene (5 bases). V was cut by 5 bases and J by 1 base, with 14 bases left in between. CDR3 length equals 15 residues. In germline, CDR1 is SGHVS, CDR2 FQNEAQ. CDR3 residues: CASSRPQGSQETQYF. CDR3 DNA sequence: TGTGCCAGCAGCCGACCCCAAGGGAGCCAAGAGACCCAGTACTTC.

The chain uses TRBV2 and TRBJ1-2; 10 bases match TRBD1. The CDR3 has 16 residues. The J segment lost 5 bases and the V segment lost 1 base, leaving 7 bases of the junction unmatched. Germline loops: CDR1 SNHLY, CDR2 FYNNEI. CDR3 sequence: CASSEGTGGFFYGYTF. DNA of the CDR3: TGTGCCAGCAGTGAAGGGACAGGGGGTTTTTTTTATGGCTACACCTTC.

The chain combines TRBV4-3 with TRBJ1-1; D is ambiguous. Trimming took off 0 bases at V and 1 base at J, with 6 bases between the two ends. The CDR3 contains 14 residues. CDR1 is LGHNA and CDR2 is YSLEER in the germline V gene. The CDR3 DNA sequence: TGCGCCAGCAGCCAAGATAACAGGAACACTGAAGCTTTCTTT. It codes for CASSQDNRNTEAFF.

V and J are TRBV7-8 and TRBJ1-2; D is uncertain. From germline, CDR1 is SGHVS and CDR2 FQNEAQ. The CDR3 loop spans 12 amino acids. V lost 2 bases and J 8 bases, leaving 9 bases between the germline ends. Here the CDR3 reads CASSLLSFGYTF. The CDR3 coding sequence is TGTGCCAGCAGCTTATTAAGCTTCGGCTACACCTTC.

The rearrangement uses TRBV5-1 and TRBJ1-2, with D possibly TRBD1 on 5 matching bases. Germline CDR1 and CDR2: SGHRS and YFSETQ. The CDR3 is 14 amino acids. The V and J ends lost 4 bases and 6 bases respectively, with 16 bases between them. For the CDR3, the DNA is TGCGCCAGCAGCGAACGGGGGGGAGCGGATGGCTACACCTTC. Protein product: CASSERGGADGYTF.

The V call is TRBV6-2 or TRBV6-3, the J call TRBJ1-2; TRBD1 aligns across 8 bases. V trimming: 0 bases; J trimming: 3 bases; junction bases outside the gene matches: 0. The germline V gene encodes CDR1 MNHEY and CDR2 SVGEGT. This CDR3 has 14 amino acids. Here the CDR3 DNA reads TGTGCCAGCAGTTACTCGACAGGGGACTATGGCTACACCTTC. Translation gives CASSYSTGDYGYTF.

V usage is TRBV5-1 and J usage is TRBJ2-3, with 8 bases matching TRBD2. After removal of 3 bases from V and 5 bases from J, the junction contained 11 bases not matched to a gene. The CDR3 runs 16 residues. The V gene's germline CDR1 is SGHRS and CDR2 YFSETQ. CDR3 sequence reads: CASSSAGTSPGDTQYF. As DNA, the CDR3 is TGCGCCAGCAGCTCGGCCGGGACTAGTCCGGGAGATACGCAGTATTTT.

J is TRBJ2-4 and V is TRBV6-2 or TRBV6-3; D may be TRBD2 (6 bases). The CDR3 covers 20 residues. Deletions cut 5 bases from V and 0 bases from J, with 26 bases between. CDR1 MNHEY and CDR2 SVGEGT come from the germline V gene. The chain's CDR3 is CASSLLAGVSANPAKNIQYF. The CDR3 DNA reads TGTGCCAGCAGTCTACTAGCCGGGGTTTCCGCCAACCCAGCCAAAAACATTCAGTACTTC.

CDR3 sequence: CAWVLGQGYGNYGYTF. The DNA for the CDR3 is TGTGCCTGGGTATTGGGACAGGGATATGGTAACTATGGCTACACCTTC. The chain couples TRBV30 to TRBJ1-2, with 9 positions matching TRBD1. This CDR3 contains 16 residues. J gave up 1 base and V 5 bases, and 11 bases lay outside the gene matches. The germline CDR1 and CDR2 sequences are GTSNPN and SVGIG (reference sequence).

This clone was detected once. V usage is TRBV15 and J usage is TRBJ2-1, with D perhaps matching TRBD2 (6 bases). This CDR3 is built from 17 residues. The germline V and J ends were trimmed by 1 base and 4 bases, with 17 bases remaining between them. Looked up from germline, CDR1 is LNHNV and CDR2 is YYDKDF (reference sequence). The CDR3 DNA follows: TGTGCCACCAGCAGAGGTTGGGAGGAGGGATCATACAATGAGCAGTTCTTC. It specifies CATSRGWEEGSYNEQFF.

The CDR3: CASKGQGTSYEQYF. The CDR3 DNA reads TGTGCCAGTAAAGGACAGGGGACCTCCTACGAGCAGTACTTC. V gene TRBV6-5 combines with J gene TRBJ2-7; TRBD1 matches at 9 bases. The CDR3 has 14 amino acids. Germline CDR1 MNHEY, CDR2 SVGAGI. J lost 0 bases, V lost 9 bases, and 6 bases had no gene match.

This clone was detected only once. Other DNA sequences in the sample encode the same CDR3. This chain links TRBV12-3 or TRBV12-4 with TRBJ1-2; tentatively, D is TRBD1 (6 bases). The CDR3 runs to 13 residues. V lost 3 bases and J 3 bases, leaving 8 bases between the germline ends. CDR3 coding DNA: TGTGCCAGCAGTTTGTCAGGGGACTATGGCTACACCTTC. Its translation is CASSLSGDYGYTF.

The chain uses TRBV5-5 and TRBJ2-5, with 8 bases identical to TRBD2. J lost 6 bases, V lost 0 bases, and 7 bases had no gene match. Looked up from germline, CDR1 is SGHKS and CDR2 is YYEKEE (reference sequence). The length of the CDR3 is 15 residues. As DNA, the CDR3 is TGTGCCAGCAGCTTGGAGGGACTAGTGACGCAGACCCAGTACTTC. Translated: CASSLEGLVTQTQYF.

This clone was found a few times. The CDR3 sequence is CASSLFTGTEDSPLHF. In DNA, the CDR3 is TGTGCCAGCAGCCTTTTTACCGGGACAGAAGATTCACCCCTCCACTTT. The rearrangement uses TRBV4-2 and TRBJ1-6; TRBD1 matches at 7 bases. The CDR3 has 16 amino acids. After removal of 4 bases from V and 8 bases from J, the junction contained 11 bases not matched to a gene. The germline gives CDR1 LGHNA, CDR2 YNFKEQ.

The V and J genes are TRBV18 and TRBJ1-5; no firm D call. V lost 2 bases and J 5 bases, leaving 7 bases between the germline ends. The germline V gene has CDR1 KGHSH and CDR2 LQKENI. The CDR3 spans 13 residues. CDR3 amino acids: CASSPNRYQPQHF. The CDR3 coding sequence is TGTGCCAGCTCACCAAACAGATATCAGCCCCAGCATTTT.

The gene calls are TRBV10-3 and TRBJ1-1; 9 bases map to TRBD1. This CDR3 region has 14 residues. In germline, CDR1 is ENHRY, CDR2 SYGVKD. Trimming cost V 6 bases and J 5 bases; bases outside gene matches: 7. CDR3 nucleotide sequence: TGTGCCATCAGCGATGGACAGGGGAGAACTGAAGCTTTCTTT. It is translated as CAISDGQGRTEAFF.

The gene calls are TRBV7-3 and TRBJ2-1; a weak D match, TRBD1 (5 bases). This CDR3 region has 14 residues. V was trimmed by 5 bases and J by 8 bases, leaving 16 bases between them. Germline V gene data show CDR1 as SGHTA and CDR2 as FQGTGA. In DNA, the CDR3 is TGTGCCAGCAGCGCAGGGTCGACGGTACATGAGCAGTTCTTC. Amino acids: CASSAGSTVHEQFF.

The chain uses TRBV6-2 or TRBV6-3 and TRBJ2-3; no definite D call. CDR1 is MNHEY and CDR2 is SVGEGT in the germline V gene. The CDR3 spans 15 residues. Trimming left V 5 bases short and J 0 bases short, with 12 bases between. The CDR3 coding sequence is TGTGCCAGCAGTACCCCCTCGACAAGCACAGATACGCAGTATTTT. Residues: CASSTPSTSTDTQYF.

The chain employs TRBV4-3 and TRBJ1-2; 7 nucleotides match TRBD1. Per germline, CDR1 LGHNA and CDR2 YSLEER. V lost 0 bases to trimming and J lost 2 bases; unmatched junction nucleotides: 6. The CDR3 has 16 amino acids. CDR3 sequence reads: CASSQEVVRGNYGYTF. For the CDR3, the DNA is TGCGCCAGCAGCCAAGAAGTAGTCAGGGGGAACTATGGCTACACCTTC.

The CDR3 coding sequence is TGCGCCAGCAGCTGGAGGACAGGGGGTAATGAAAAACTGTTTTTT. Translation gives CASSWRTGGNEKLFF. The chain is built from TRBV5-1 and TRBJ1-4, with 10 positions matching TRBD1. Trimming removed 3 bases from V and 4 bases from J; junction bases left unmatched: 3. This CDR3 is 15 amino acids long. Per the germline V gene, CDR1 is SGHRS and CDR2 is YFSETQ.

CDR3 amino acids: CASTGVNNSPLHF. CDR3 DNA: TGTGCCAGTACAGGGGTTAATAATTCACCCCTCCACTTT. The rearrangement uses TRBV19 and TRBJ1-6; a weak D match, TRBD1 (6 bases). Trimming shortened V by 7 bases and J by 5 bases, and 9 bases separated the two germline ends. Germline CDR1 and CDR2: LNHDA and SQIVND (reference sequence). There are 13 residues in the CDR3. Based on the CDR3 plus reference TRBV19 and TRBJ1-6, the full variable domain is DGGITQSPKYLFRKEGQNVTLSCEQNLNHDAMYWYRQDPGQGLRLIYYSQIVNDFQKGDIAEGYSVSREKKESFPLTVTSAQKNPTAFYLCASTGVNNSPLHFGNGTRLTVT.

This clone was counted a single time. The chain employs TRBV10-3 and TRBJ1-5, with D hard to call. Germline V gene data show CDR1 as ENHRY and CDR2 as SYGVKD. The CDR3 covers 13 residues. Trimming left V 10 bases short and J 3 bases short, with 13 bases between. Here the CDR3 reads CATEDGVNQPQHF. CDR3 DNA sequence: TGTGCCACCGAGGACGGGGTCAATCAGCCCCAGCATTTT.

V is TRBV5-1 and J is TRBJ2-3; TRBD1 is a possible D gene (5 bases). The CDR3 is made up of 16 amino acids. The V and J ends lost 0 bases and 6 bases respectively, with 17 bases between them. Germline CDR1 is SGHRS and CDR2 is YFSETQ. The CDR3 reads CASSLGGLGPADTQYF. In DNA form, the CDR3 reads TGCGCCAGCAGCTTGGGGGGCCTAGGCCCTGCTGATACGCAGTATTTT.

The J gene is TRBJ2-7, the V gene TRBV10-2; 9 nucleotides align to TRBD1. After removal of 8 bases from V and 3 bases from J, the junction contained 8 bases not matched to a gene. This CDR3 spans 14 amino acids. Germline CDR1 and CDR2: WSHSY and SAAADI. Written as DNA, the CDR3 is TGCGCCAGCGGGGGGGAGACAGGGGGCTACGAGCAGTACTTC. This gives the protein CASGGETGGYEQYF.

The rearrangement uses TRBV5-4 and TRBJ2-1; a possible D gene is TRBD1 (6 bases). The CDR3 covers 15 residues. CDR1 is SGHNT, CDR2 YYREEE, per germline (reference sequence). Between the trimmed V and J ends, which lost 4 bases and 9 bases, there was a span of 20 bases. The CDR3 nucleotides read TGTGCCAGCAGCCTACAGGGTCCGATACTCAGTGAGCAGTTCTTC. Its translation: CASSLQGPILSEQFF.

The J gene is TRBJ2-1, the V gene TRBV6-2 or TRBV6-3; D is perhaps TRBD1 (6 bases). Trimming pared 2 bases from V and 3 bases from J, leaving 8 bases between. The CDR3 consists of 14 residues. Germline-derived CDR1 and CDR2 are MNHEY and SVGEGT. Here the CDR3 DNA reads TGTGCCAGCAGTTACCAGGACAGCTACAATGAGCAGTTCTTC. Translation: CASSYQDSYNEQFF.

J is TRBJ2-3 and V is TRBV6-4, with 9 nucleotides matching TRBD2. Germline V gives CDR1 MRHNA, CDR2 SNTAGT. The CDR3 is 16 residues long. The V gene end was trimmed by 5 bases and the J gene end by 1 base; junction bases not matched to a gene: 7. The CDR3 loop reads CASSKPSGGRTDTQYF. CDR3 nucleotide sequence: TGTGCCAGCAGTAAACCGAGCGGGGGGCGCACAGATACGCAGTATTTT.

The chain carries TRBV4-3 and TRBJ2-5; 7 bases are shared with TRBD2. Per germline, CDR1 LGHNA and CDR2 YSLEER. V shed 1 base and J 1 base; nucleotides not matched to a gene: 0. CDR3 length: 14 amino acids. CDR3: CASSQAGGQETQYF. For the CDR3, the DNA is TGCGCCAGCAGCCAAGCGGGGGGCCAAGAGACCCAGTACTTC.

This chain links TRBV7-2 with TRBJ2-7; 7 nucleotides match TRBD1. V gave up 5 bases and J gave up 2 bases; unmatched junction bases: 6. Germline CDR1 is SGHTA and CDR2 is FQGNSA. The length of the CDR3 is 14 residues. For the CDR3, the DNA is TGTGCCAGCAGCGAGGACAGGCTAGCCTACGAGCAGTACTTC. Amino acid sequence: CASSEDRLAYEQYF.